What follows are 13 T cell receptor beta chains derived from one specimen sequenced in a study of T cell responses to AZD1222 COVID-19 vaccine. Profiled with immunoSEQ multiplex PCR; TCRdb holds only in-frame clones, not every one. The sample has approximately 140,000 clones; about 93% are singletons. The sample consisted of peripheral blood, taken 28 days after the second AZD1222 dose. These receptors were collected from an adult who received the AZD1222 COVID-19 vaccine.

J is TRBJ1-2 and V is TRBV5-5; no clear D gene. The CDR3 extends over 14 amino acids. Germline loops: CDR1 SGHKS, CDR2 YYEKEE (reference sequence). Trimming took off 0 bases at V and 4 bases at J, with 10 bases between the two ends. The CDR3 spells CASSLGGGLYGYTF. CDR3 in DNA: TGTGCCAGCAGCTTGGGGGGAGGGCTCTATGGCTACACCTTC. Based on the CDR3 plus reference TRBV5-5 and TRBJ1-2, the full variable domain is DAGVTQSPTHLIKTRGQQVTLRCSPISGHKSVSWYQQVLGQGPQFIFQYYEKEERGRGNFPDRFSARQFPNYSSELNVNALLLGDSALYLCASSLGGGLYGYTFGSGTRLTVV.

This clone appeared once. The chain carries TRBV19 and TRBJ2-7; D perhaps matches TRBD2 (5 bases). The V and J ends lost 1 base and 2 bases respectively, with 9 bases between them. Looked up from germline, CDR1 is LNHDA and CDR2 is SQIVND (reference sequence). The CDR3 extends over 14 amino acids. The CDR3 DNA sequence: TGTGCCAGTAGTATAGCCGCGGGTACCTACGAGCAGTACTTC. The encoded protein is CASSIAAGTYEQYF.

The DNA for the CDR3 is TGTGCCAGCAGCTCCGCCCGTAACACGGGAATCTCCGAAAAACTGTTTTTT. Amino acids: CASSSARNTGISEKLFF. V is TRBV7-9 and J is TRBJ1-4, with D unclear. Germline V CDR1 and CDR2: SEHNR, FQNEAQ (reference sequence). Trimming stripped 4 bases from V and 8 bases from J, with 23 bases between. This CDR3 spans 17 amino acids.

V and J are TRBV15 and TRBJ1-1, with unresolved D. Trimming took off 7 bases at V and 4 bases at J, with 16 bases between the two ends. Germline CDR1 and CDR2: LNHNV and YYDKDF (reference sequence). The CDR3 has 14 residues. CDR3 coding DNA: TGTGCCACCACGCCCGGCGGGTCGGGCACTGAAGCTTTCTTT. Translation: CATTPGGSGTEAFF.

The chain employs TRBV5-4 and TRBJ1-4; a possible D gene is TRBD1 (6 bases). CDR3 length: 17 amino acids. With 0 bases removed from V and 0 bases from J, the gap between germline ends came to 12 bases. Germline CDR1 SGHNT, CDR2 YYREEE (reference sequence). CDR3 DNA: TGTGCCAGCAGCTTGGGACAGGAGCTTGCAACTAATGAAAAACTGTTTTTT. It codes for CASSLGQELATNEKLFF.

The rearrangement uses TRBV5-4 and TRBJ1-1, with D possibly matching TRBD1 (6 bases). The V and J ends lost 5 bases and 8 bases respectively, with 16 bases between them. The CDR3 spans 13 residues. Per germline, CDR1 SGHNT and CDR2 YYREEE (reference sequence). The CDR3, as DNA: TGTGCCAGCAGAGGGACACTAGAAAGGGAAGCTTTCTTT. It is translated as CASRGTLEREAFF.

The chain recombines TRBV3-1 (or the pseudogene TRBV3-2) with TRBJ1-6, with a possible D match to TRBD1 (5 bases). The CDR3 consists of 15 residues. Germline lookup yields CDR1 LGHDT and CDR2 YNNKEL (reference sequence). V dropped 1 base and J dropped 8 bases, with 12 bases sitting between them. The CDR3 is CASSQVRGGYSPLHF. Here the CDR3 DNA reads TGTGCCAGCAGCCAAGTTCGGGGGGGATATTCACCCCTCCACTTT.

This chain joins TRBV27 and TRBJ1-2; D remains unclear. The CDR3 runs to 14 residues. From germline, CDR1 is MNHEY and CDR2 SMNVEV (reference sequence). The germline V and J ends were trimmed by 2 bases and 7 bases, with 14 bases remaining between them. The CDR3 DNA reads TGTGCCAGCAGTTTAAGAGAAGGGTTGGGTGGCTACACCTTC. It is translated as CASSLREGLGGYTF.

The chain carries TRBV5-1 and TRBJ2-2; 11 nucleotides agree with TRBD1. V trimming: 2 bases; J trimming: 7 bases; junction bases outside the gene matches: 4. The V gene's germline CDR1 is SGHRS and CDR2 YFSETQ. The CDR3 has 15 amino acids. The CDR3 is CASSFRTGGFGELFF. CDR3 nucleotides: TGCGCCAGCAGCTTTCGGACAGGGGGCTTCGGGGAGCTGTTTTTT.

This chain uses TRBV20-1 with TRBJ2-1; no clear D gene. In germline, CDR1 is DFQATT, CDR2 SNEGSKA (reference sequence). The V end was cut by 3 bases, the J end by 8 bases, with 14 bases between. This CDR3 is built from 13 residues. CDR3 nucleotide sequence: TGCAGTGCTAGTAAAGGCGTACCCGATGAGCAGTTCTTC. It codes for CSASKGVPDEQFF.

This chain joins TRBV2 and TRBJ1-2; D unresolved. The germline V and J ends were trimmed by 7 bases and 5 bases, with 17 bases remaining between them. This CDR3 spans 14 amino acids. CDR1 is SNHLY and CDR2 is FYNNEI in the germline V gene. The CDR3 sequence is CASMSGSPGYGYTF. The CDR3 nucleotides read TGTGCCAGCATGAGTGGGTCCCCGGGGTATGGCTACACCTTC.

V usage is TRBV7-9 and J usage is TRBJ1-1, with D unresolved. The CDR3 consists of 13 residues. Between the trimmed V and J ends, which lost 7 bases and 8 bases, there was a span of 17 bases. Germline V lookup: CDR1 SEHNR, CDR2 FQNEAQ (reference sequence). The CDR3 nucleotides are TGTGCCAGCACCGACCGGCTGACACCCGAAGCTTTCTTT. Translating it yields CASTDRLTPEAFF.

V and J are TRBV4-1 and TRBJ2-7, with 9 bases matching TRBD1. The CDR3 is 15 amino acids. The J segment lost 4 bases and the V segment lost 5 bases, leaving 9 bases of the junction unmatched. The germline V gene encodes CDR1 MGHRA and CDR2 YSYEKL. The CDR3 loop reads CASSTTGTGLYEQYF. As DNA, the CDR3 is TGCGCCAGCAGCACGACCGGGACAGGGTTGTACGAGCAGTACTTC.